The following is a T cell receptor beta chain sequence with its context. Antigen specificity is unknown. The Oncomine TCR Beta short-read assay sequenced DNA from cultured CD4+ T cells. The genomic DNA was obtained from cultured CD4+ T cells by extraction with the QIAamp micro DNA kit. Using its own MiXCR run on the PCR reads, TCRdb lists one record per CDR3 protein. Here the sample spans about 15,000 distinct CDR3 sequences, roughly 43% being singletons. The data belong to a study of vaccination and CD4 T cells after COVID-19. Study-wide context: Diagnosis preceded the drawing of post-COVID samples by a median 101 days (range 35 to 161).

Treatment: roughly 11-day PBMC culture with coronavirus spike peptide pools or control peptides (ViraFEST assay). Positive PCR dates ranged from March to December 2020; these dates predated US Alpha, Beta and Delta variants. Study conclusions and caveats: Counts of SARS-CoV-2-reactive clonotypes had a median that went from around 20 to 38, a nonsignificant change.

CDR1 is SNHLY, CDR2 FYNNEI, per germline. Germline trimming cut 6 bases from V and 4 bases from J; bases unmatched to any gene: 8. The CDR3 contains 15 residues. The chain is built from TRBV2 and TRBJ1-2; 10 bases line up with TRBD1. The material sequenced was CD4+ T cells from blood, cultured in vitro. The receptor's source is a human donor who had recovered from COVID-19. CDR3 loop: CASRGQGLLGYGYTF. The CDR3 nucleotides are TGTGCCAGCAGGGGACAGGGGTTATTGGGCTATGGCTACACCTTC.